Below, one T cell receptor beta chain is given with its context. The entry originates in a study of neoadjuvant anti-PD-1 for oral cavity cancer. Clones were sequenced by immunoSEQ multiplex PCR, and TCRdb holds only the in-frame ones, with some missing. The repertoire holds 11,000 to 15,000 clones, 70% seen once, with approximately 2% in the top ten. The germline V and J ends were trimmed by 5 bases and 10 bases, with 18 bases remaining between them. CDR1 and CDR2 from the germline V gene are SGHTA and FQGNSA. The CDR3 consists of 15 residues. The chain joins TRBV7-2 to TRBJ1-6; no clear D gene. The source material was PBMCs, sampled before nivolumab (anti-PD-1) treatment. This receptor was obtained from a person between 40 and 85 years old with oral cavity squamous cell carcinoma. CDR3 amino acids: CASSQTRDTGSPLHF. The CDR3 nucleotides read TGTGCCAGCAGCCAGACCCGGGATACTGGCTCACCCCTCCACTTT.